The subject of this entry is one T cell receptor (beta chain). Its antigen remains unidentified. This entry is derived from a study of cytomegalovirus exposure and HLA in healthy donors. The study, taken as a whole, reports: In a later analysis, the majority of CMV-associated beta chains seemingly showed HLA restriction. The listing of roughly 160 TCR beta chains classed them as cytomegalovirus-associated. A later analysis appeared to link common viral pathogens to several of the most significant clusters.

The PCR used 60 Vbeta and 13 Jbeta primers. Assay used: immunoSEQ multiplex PCR; TCRdb lists only in-frame clones, some missing. The sample has roughly 140,000 clones; 80% are singletons. V lost 7 bases and J lost 6, with 10 bases in between. Germline V gene lookup returns CDR1 SNHLY and CDR2 FYNNEI. This CDR3 region has 13 residues. The sequence derives from a male donor in good health and CMV-seronegative. The genes are TRBV2 and TRBJ1-6; TRBD1 might be the D (5 bases). Input material: PBMCs. CDR3 sequence (DNA): TGTGCCAGCAAATGGCAGGGTAATTCACCCCTCCACTTT. Its translation: CASKWQGNSPLHF. The whole variable domain, remainder taken from reference TRBV2 and TRBJ1-6, is EPEVTQTPSHQVTQMGQEVILRCVPISNHLYFYWYRQILGQKVEFLVSFYNNEISEKSEIFDDQFSVERPDGSNFTLKIRSTKLEDSAMYFCASKWQGNSPLHFGNGTRLTVT.